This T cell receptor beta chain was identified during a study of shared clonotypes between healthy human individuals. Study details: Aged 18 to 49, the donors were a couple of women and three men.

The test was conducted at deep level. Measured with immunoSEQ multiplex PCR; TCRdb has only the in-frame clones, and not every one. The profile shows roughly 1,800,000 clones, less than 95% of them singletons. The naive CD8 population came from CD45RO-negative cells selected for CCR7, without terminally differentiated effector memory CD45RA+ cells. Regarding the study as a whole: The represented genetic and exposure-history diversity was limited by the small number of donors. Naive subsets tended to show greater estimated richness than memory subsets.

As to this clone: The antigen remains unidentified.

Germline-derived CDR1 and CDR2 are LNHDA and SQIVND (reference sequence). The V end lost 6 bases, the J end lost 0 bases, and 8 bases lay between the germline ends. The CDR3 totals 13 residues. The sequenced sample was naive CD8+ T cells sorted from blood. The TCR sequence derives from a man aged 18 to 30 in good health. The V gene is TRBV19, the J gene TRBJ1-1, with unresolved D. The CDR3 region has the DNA TGTGCCAGTAGCCTGGGGATGAACACTGAAGCTTTCTTT. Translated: CASSLGMNTEAFF.